The next 23 T cell receptor beta chains were all read from a single sample in a study of T cells in Graves' hyperthyroidism and ophthalmopathy (dated by TCRdb to about 2019). Libraries were prepared through multiplex PCR. The sample was run on an Illumina HiSeq 2000. The TCR beta CDR3 regions were amplified from the RNA transcripts. The TCR CDR3 was subjected to a first round of RT-PCR using the HTBI primer set and the Qiagen OneStep RT-PCR kit. TCRdb cleaned the public reads at Q25 with fastp, built clones with MiXCR and kept in-frame beta chains. Each entry merges the rows of one CDR3 protein and shows their most common DNA and genes. The table for this sample lists around 250,000 distinct CDR3 sequences; about 24% of them were counted only once. Approximately 35% of the sample goes to the ten largest clones. Source material: blood. The source is a woman aged 40 to 55 with Graves' ophthalmopathy.

This clonotype appeared many times. The rearrangement links TRBV4-2 to TRBJ1-5; D unclear. CDR3 length equals 13 residues. Germline V CDR1 and CDR2: LGHNA, YNFKEQ. The V end lost 2 bases, the J end lost 5 bases, and 7 bases lay between the germline ends. The CDR3 coding sequence is TGTGCCAGCAGCCAAAGCGGTGATCAGCCCCAGCATTTT. It codes for CASSQSGDQPQHF.

This clonotype was picked up many times. The V and J genes are TRBV7-3 and TRBJ2-5; 13 bases are a match to TRBD2. The CDR3 has 15 amino acids. CDR1 and CDR2 from the germline V gene are SGHTA and FQGTGA. V gave up 5 bases and J gave up 4 bases; unmatched junction bases: 4. CDR3 residues: CASSPGTSGTETQYF. The CDR3 DNA sequence: TGTGCCAGCAGCCCCGGGACTAGCGGGACAGAGACCCAGTACTTC.

This clonotype has at least ten counts. The J gene is TRBJ2-7, the V gene TRBV11-2; no clear D gene. CDR3 size: 14 residues. Per the germline V gene, CDR1 is SGHAT and CDR2 is FQNNGV. V was shortened by 1 base and J by 4 bases, with 11 bases between the two germline ends. CDR3: CASSLVDISYEQYF. The CDR3 DNA sequence: TGTGCCAGCAGCTTAGTGGATATCTCGTACGAGCAGTACTTC.

The chain links TRBV11-2 to TRBJ2-7; 13 positions agree with TRBD2. This CDR3 comprises 14 residues. CDR1 is SGHAT, CDR2 FQNNGV, per germline. Losses at the gene ends were 1 base for V and 8 bases for J; bases not matched to a gene: 2. The CDR3 protein is CASSLGLAGGKQYF. CDR3 DNA sequence: TGTGCCAGCAGCTTAGGACTAGCGGGAGGCAAGCAGTACTTC.

The sample holds many counts of this clonotype. The rearrangement joins TRBV6-5 to TRBJ2-3, with 7 bases that match TRBD2. The CDR3 contains 14 residues. In germline, CDR1 is MNHEY, CDR2 SVGAGI. The V gene end was trimmed by 7 bases and the J gene end by 4 bases; junction bases not matched to a gene: 8. DNA of the CDR3: TGTGCCAGCAACGTTGGCGGGAGTTCAGATACGCAGTATTTT. Encoded protein: CASNVGGSSDTQYF.

This clonotype was seen more than once but under ten times. The chain links TRBV5-1 to TRBJ1-3; TRBD1 matches at 7 bases. J lost 4 bases, V lost 1 base, and 2 bases had no gene match. The CDR3 spans 14 residues. CDR1 is SGHRS, CDR2 YFSETQ, per germline. Here the CDR3 reads CASSLPGQGNTIYF. In DNA form, the CDR3 reads TGCGCCAGCAGCTTGCCGGGACAGGGAAACACCATATATTTT.

This clonotype was picked up many times. This rearrangement joins TRBV4-2 to TRBJ2-7; 7 bases map to TRBD2. The CDR3 spans 16 residues. Unmatched junction bases numbered 8, after V lost 0 bases and J lost 3 bases. CDR1 is LGHNA, CDR2 YNFKEQ, per germline. CDR3 bases: TGTGCCAGCAGCCAAGACTTGGCGGGAGCCCTCTACGAGCAGTACTTC. This codes for CASSQDLAGALYEQYF.

This clonotype has a handful of counts. A much larger clone lies a single base off, so this may be a read error. The CDR3 DNA is TGTTCCAGCAGCTCCCCGGGACAGGGTCTCGCGAACACTGAAGCTTTCTTT. Protein: CSSSSPGQGLANTEAFF. The chain has TRBV11-2 and TRBJ1-1; 9 bases match TRBD1. The length of the CDR3 is 17 residues. Looked up from germline, CDR1 is SGHAT and CDR2 is FQNNGV.

This clonotype was recorded many times. The chain uses TRBV20-1 and TRBJ2-7; 11 bases are a match to TRBD2. V lost 2 bases to trimming and J lost 10 bases; unmatched junction nucleotides: 4. CDR1 is DFQATT and CDR2 is SNEGSKA in the germline V gene (reference sequence). The CDR3 is 12 amino acids. CDR3 residues: CSARKTSGVQYF. CDR3 sequence (DNA): TGCAGTGCTAGAAAGACTAGCGGGGTACAGTACTTC.

This clonotype came up many times. The V and J genes are TRBV12-3 or TRBV12-4 and TRBJ2-7; no definite D call. V was cut by 1 base and J by 6 bases, with 7 bases left in between. The CDR3 loop spans 12 amino acids. DNA for the CDR3: TGTGCCAGCAGTTTAGTGGAATTCGAGCAGTACTTC. It encodes CASSLVEFEQYF.

The genes are TRBV27 and TRBJ2-7; D is possibly TRBD1 or TRBD2 (5 bases each). Per the germline V gene, CDR1 is MNHEY and CDR2 is SMNVEV (reference sequence). The CDR3 sequence is 14 residues long. V shed 5 bases and J shed 2 bases, with 13 bases lying between them. CDR3 in DNA: TGTGCCAGCAGTATAACTGGGGGTCCCTACGAGCAGTACTTC. It translates to CASSITGGPYEQYF.

This clonotype has a count of ten or more. Its ends do not fully match the called genes, so a read error is possible. The genes are TRBV7-9 and TRBJ2-7, with D unclear. Germline CDR1 and CDR2: SEHNR and FQNEAQ (reference sequence). CDR3 size: 13 residues. The CDR3, as DNA: TGTGCCAGCAGCTTAAGCAGCCCCGCCATGTTGAGCTTC. Its protein product is CASSLSSPAMLSF.

Ten or more counts support this clonotype. CDR3 region: CASSLSSGAHSGANVLTF. The CDR3 coding sequence is TGCGCCAGCAGCTTGTCTTCGGGGGCGCACTCTGGGGCCAACGTCCTGACTTTC. The chain couples TRBV5-1 to TRBJ2-6, with D possibly being TRBD1 or TRBD2 (6 bases each). This CDR3 spans 18 amino acids. The ends were cut back, 1 base at V and 0 bases at J, with 14 bases in the middle. The germline gives CDR1 SGHRS, CDR2 YFSETQ.

V gene TRBV30 combines with J gene TRBJ2-5; D ambiguous. Per the germline V gene, CDR1 is GTSNPN and CDR2 is SVGIG (reference sequence). The CDR3 runs to 13 residues. V shed 4 bases and J shed 2 bases, with 11 bases lying between them. The CDR3 DNA is TGTGCCTGGAATCCGAATGTACAAGAGACCCAGTACTTC. It is translated as CAWNPNVQETQYF.

As regards this clonotype: One junction end does not reproduce the germline sequence, and a read error may be involved. The chain employs TRBV7-2 and TRBJ2-5; 8 bases line up with TRBD1. The length of the CDR3 is 15 residues. Germline CDR1 SGHTA, CDR2 FQGNSA. DNA for the CDR3: TGCGCCAGCAGCCAAGAGACAGGGGTGGGCGAGACCCAGTACTTC. Translated: CASSQETGVGETQYF.

This clonotype was observed many times. V gene TRBV5-1 combines with J gene TRBJ2-7, with TRBD1 identical over 7 bases. This CDR3 is 16 amino acids long. Trimming cost V 7 bases and J 5 bases; bases outside gene matches: 18. Germline lookup yields CDR1 SGHRS and CDR2 YFSETQ. This chain's CDR3 is CASANPTGSQYHEQYF. DNA for the CDR3: TGCGCCAGCGCAAACCCGACAGGGAGTCAGTACCACGAGCAGTACTTC.

In its sample, this clonotype was seen many times. V gene TRBV7-2 combines with J gene TRBJ2-4; possible D gene TRBD1, 5 bases. The V gene lost 2 bases and the J gene lost 12 bases, with 20 bases spanning the gap. This CDR3 comprises 15 residues. Looked up from germline, CDR1 is SGHTA and CDR2 is FQGNSA. CDR3 nucleotide sequence: TGTGCCAGCAGCTTACGCGGTTCAGGGTCAGGGTCTCAGTACTTC. Its protein is CASSLRGSGSGSQYF.

This clonotype was seen ten or more times. The chain carries TRBV12-3 or TRBV12-4 and TRBJ1-5; D possibly corresponds to TRBD1 (5 bases). The V end was cut by 6 bases, the J end by 2 bases, with 11 bases between. CDR3 length: 14 residues. The CDR3 sequence: CASRGDEGNQPQHF. The CDR3 nucleotides are TGTGCCAGCAGGGGGGATGAAGGCAATCAGCCCCAGCATTTT.

Ten or more counts support this clonotype. This chain connects TRBV6-5 to TRBJ2-7, with TRBD2 identical over 8 bases. This CDR3 comprises 14 residues. V dropped 4 bases and J dropped 2; count of bases not matched to a gene: 4. Germline V gene lookup returns CDR1 MNHEY and CDR2 SVGAGI. The CDR3 reads CASSSSGLTYEQYF. CDR3 coding DNA: TGTGCCAGCAGTTCTAGCGGGTTGACCTACGAGCAGTACTTC.

The chain links TRBV12-3 or TRBV12-4 to TRBJ2-5; TRBD2 matches at 11 bases. The CDR3 has 15 amino acids. With V trimmed by 3 bases and J by 7 bases, 7 bases remained unmatched. CDR3 coding DNA: TGTGCCAGCAGTTTCACTAGCGGGAGTCCCGGGACCCAGTACTTC. Amino acids: CASSFTSGSPGTQYF.

Many counts were recorded for this clonotype. The V and J genes are TRBV9 and TRBJ2-6; 13 bases align to TRBD2. The CDR3 sequence is 18 residues long. The ends lost 3 bases at V and 0 bases at J; junction bases unmatched: 3. Germline V gene lookup returns CDR1 SGDLS and CDR2 YYNGEE. The CDR3 here is CASSGGLAGFSGANVLTF. In DNA, the CDR3 is TGTGCCAGCAGCGGGGGACTAGCGGGATTCTCTGGGGCCAACGTCCTGACTTTC.

There are many counts of this clonotype. This chain connects TRBV20-1 to TRBJ1-1, with D possibly being TRBD1 (5 bases). Germline V gives CDR1 DFQATT, CDR2 SNEGSKA (reference sequence). V was clipped by 7 bases and J by 1 base, with 13 bases between them. The CDR3 sequence is 13 residues long. The CDR3 loop reads CSVRRTTNTEAFF. The CDR3 bases are TGCAGTGTCCGCAGGACAACGAACACTGAAGCTTTCTTT.

This clonotype came up many times. J is TRBJ2-7 and V is TRBV7-2; 7 nucleotides align to TRBD2. The CDR3 covers 14 residues. The germline gives CDR1 SGHTA, CDR2 FQGNSA. The junction had 11 bases not matched to a gene; V was cut back by 5 bases and J by 7 bases. The CDR3 reads CASSPSGNSREQYF. The CDR3, as DNA: TGTGCCAGCAGCCCGAGCGGGAACTCTCGGGAGCAGTACTTC.